A single sample gave rise to the 25 T cell receptor beta chains below, sequenced in a study of blood T cell repertoires in COVID-19. The repertoire was sequenced with immunoSEQ multiplex PCR; TCRdb's copy has only in-frame clones and lacks some. The table records 150,000 to 200,000 clones, roughly 84% of them present only once. Sequencing was performed on PBMCs or T cells enriched from blood (not recorded which). The receptor set was obtained from a woman aged 25 to 39 who had been exposed to COVID-19.

The chain combines TRBV7-2 with TRBJ1-3; tentatively, D is TRBD1 (6 bases). The germline V gene has CDR1 SGHTA and CDR2 FQGNSA. This CDR3 contains 16 residues. V lost 1 base and J 0 bases, leaving 10 bases between the germline ends. This CDR3 reads CASSLVYRDSGNTIYF. The CDR3 region has the DNA TGTGCCAGCAGCTTAGTTTACAGGGACTCTGGAAACACCATATATTTT.

CDR3 nucleotide sequence: TGTGCCACCAGTGATTCAAGCAGTAGGGGTCAAGATACGCAGTATTTT. Its translation: CATSDSSSRGQDTQYF. The chain employs TRBV24-1 and TRBJ2-3, with D possibly matching TRBD1 (5 bases). CDR1 and CDR2 (germline): KGHDR, SFDVKD. The CDR3 consists of 16 residues. Trimming shortened V by 2 bases and J by 5 bases, and 16 bases separated the two germline ends.

This chain uses TRBV10-3 with TRBJ1-1; 9 nucleotides match TRBD1. Trimming removed 6 bases from V and 3 bases from J; junction bases left unmatched: 8. Germline CDR1 reads ENHRY; CDR2 reads SYGVKD. CDR3 size: 15 residues. The CDR3 is CAIRRQGGSYTEAFF. CDR3 nucleotide sequence: TGTGCCATCAGGAGACAGGGGGGGAGTTACACTGAAGCTTTCTTT.

The chain carries TRBV5-1 and TRBJ2-1, with D perhaps matching TRBD2 (5 bases). The germline V gene encodes CDR1 SGHRS and CDR2 YFSETQ. V shed 0 bases and J shed 1 base, with 14 bases lying between them. This CDR3 region has 17 residues. As DNA, the CDR3 is TGCGCCAGCAGCTTGGACGCACGGGGTGGGTCCTACAATGAGCAGTTCTTC. It encodes CASSLDARGGSYNEQFF.

The chain employs TRBV24-1 and TRBJ2-2; 9 nucleotides match TRBD1. The CDR3 has 17 residues. Losses at the gene ends were 4 bases for V and 6 bases for J; bases not matched to a gene: 11. The germline CDR1 and CDR2 sequences are KGHDR and SFDVKD. Here the CDR3 reads CATSDAGDRDVAGELFF. CDR3 bases: TGTGCCACCAGTGACGCCGGGGACAGGGACGTCGCCGGGGAGCTGTTTTTT.

This clone was seen a single time. J is TRBJ2-3 and V is TRBV2, with TRBD1 matching over 12 bases. Per the germline V gene, CDR1 is SNHLY and CDR2 is FYNNEI. V shed 2 bases, J shed 1 base, and the junction held 4 bases outside the gene matches. The CDR3 length is 17 residues. DNA for the CDR3: TGTGCCAGCAGTGAATGGGACAGGGGGCGCGGCACAGATACGCAGTATTTT. Amino acids: CASSEWDRGRGTDTQYF.

The genes are TRBV6-1 and TRBJ1-1; D is unresolved. The V end lost 4 bases, the J end lost 0 bases, and 18 bases lay between the germline ends. CDR3 length: 17 amino acids. The germline V gene has CDR1 MNHNS and CDR2 SASEGT. In nucleotides, the CDR3 is TGTGCCAGCAGTGCCGGACCCCTAGCTAGTCTGAACACTGAAGCTTTCTTT. Protein: CASSAGPLASLNTEAFF.

The table lists this clone with a few counts. This sequence joins TRBV29-1 and TRBJ1-1; 7 nucleotides match TRBD1. CDR3 length: 17 residues. V dropped 4 bases and J dropped 2; count of bases not matched to a gene: 16. Germline V gives CDR1 SQVTM, CDR2 ANQGSEA. DNA for the CDR3: TGCAGCGTTGCGAGGGGCAGGGGACAGTATTCTAACACTGAAGCTTTCTTT. Its translation is CSVARGRGQYSNTEAFF.

The rearrangement joins TRBV2 to TRBJ1-1, with D perhaps matching TRBD1 (5 bases). This CDR3 has 12 amino acids. Germline-derived CDR1 and CDR2 are SNHLY and FYNNEI. Trimming took 8 bases from V and 1 from J, leaving 8 bases between them. The CDR3 DNA sequence: TGTGCCAGCGTAACAGGGAACACTGAAGCTTTCTTT. This codes for CASVTGNTEAFF.

V is TRBV3-1 (or the pseudogene TRBV3-2) and J is TRBJ2-1; 15 bases agree with TRBD2. Per germline, CDR1 LGHDT and CDR2 YNNKEL (reference sequence). CDR3 length: 16 residues. The J segment lost 8 bases and the V segment lost 6 bases, leaving 8 bases of the junction unmatched. CDR3 nucleotides: TGTGCCAGCAGGCGGACTAGCGGGGGGGCCCCCCATGAGCAGTTCTTC. Translated, it gives CASRRTSGGAPHEQFF.

V usage is TRBV7-7 and J usage is TRBJ1-2; 7 positions match TRBD1. With 3 bases clipped from V and 12 bases from J, the junction kept 13 bases outside the gene matches. The CDR3 is made up of 14 amino acids. Germline CDR1 SSHAT, CDR2 FNYEAQ (reference sequence). The CDR3 DNA is TGTGCCAGCAGCTTTTTAGGGGACAGTGATAGTAACACCTTC. Translating gives CASSFLGDSDSNTF.

CDR3 in amino acids: CASSLAPETYGYTF. The CDR3 DNA follows: TGTGCCAGCAGTTTAGCTCCGGAGACCTATGGCTACACCTTC. The V call is TRBV28, the J call TRBJ1-2, with D unclear. V lost 2 bases, J lost 4 bases, and 11 bases lay in between. The CDR3 runs to 14 residues. Germline CDR1 MDHEN, CDR2 SYDVKM.

J is TRBJ2-5 and V is TRBV19, with TRBD2 identical over 10 bases. Trimming removed 5 bases from V and 2 bases from J; junction bases left unmatched: 5. CDR3 length: 15 amino acids. In germline, CDR1 is LNHDA, CDR2 SQIVND (reference sequence). The CDR3 is CASSVAGGAQETQYF. DNA for the CDR3: TGTGCCAGTAGTGTAGCGGGGGGAGCTCAAGAGACCCAGTACTTC.

Comments on this clone: Compared with germline, one end of the junction differs, possibly owing to a read error. The gene calls are TRBV19 and TRBJ2-1; 11 nucleotides align to TRBD2. The germline CDR1 and CDR2 sequences are LNHDA and SQIVND (reference sequence). The CDR3 sequence is 14 residues long. The CDR3 nucleotides read TGTGCCAGTAGAATAGCGGGGGGGCCATATGAGCAGTTCTTC. Encoded protein: CASRIAGGPYEQFF.

The chain recombines TRBV14 with TRBJ2-3; 7 bases are a match to TRBD2. The CDR3 is made up of 16 amino acids. The V segment lost 0 bases and the J segment 6 bases; nucleotides outside the gene matches: 9. Germline V gives CDR1 SGHDN, CDR2 FVKESK. Here the CDR3 reads CASSQERAAGRDTQYF. CDR3 nucleotide sequence: TGTGCCAGCAGCCAAGAACGGGCGGCCGGGAGGGATACGCAGTATTTT.

The V and J genes are TRBV19 and TRBJ1-2; D is uncertain. Trimming stripped 3 bases from V and 1 base from J, with 15 bases between. The CDR3 covers 16 residues. The germline V gene has CDR1 LNHDA and CDR2 SQIVND (reference sequence). CDR3 loop: CASSMTNYNVNYGYTF. The CDR3 region has the DNA TGTGCCAGTAGTATGACGAACTACAACGTTAACTATGGCTACACCTTC.

This CDR3 is CASRGTGGFANYGYTF. The CDR3 DNA follows: TGTGCCAGCAGGGGGACAGGGGGTTTCGCTAACTATGGCTACACCTTC. The genes are TRBV2 and TRBJ1-2; 11 bases map to TRBD1. Germline CDR1 is SNHLY and CDR2 is FYNNEI. V trimming: 6 bases; J trimming: 0 bases; junction bases outside the gene matches: 6. The CDR3 totals 16 residues.

V usage is TRBV4-1 and J usage is TRBJ2-1; 9 positions agree with TRBD2. This CDR3 spans 18 amino acids. Germline lookup yields CDR1 MGHRA and CDR2 YSYEKL. V was pared by 0 bases and J by 7 bases, with 13 bases of the junction left unmatched. CDR3 coding DNA: TGCGCCAGCAGCCAAGAGACCCTGGCGGGGGGGCGGTCAAATGAGCAGTTCTTC. It encodes CASSQETLAGGRSNEQFF.

The rearrangement links TRBV6-6 to TRBJ2-4; tentative D call: TRBD1 (6 bases). The CDR3 is 16 residues long. V lost 4 bases and J lost 0, with 13 bases in between. Germline V gene data show CDR1 as MNHNY and CDR2 as SVGAGI (reference sequence). The CDR3 DNA sequence: TGTGCCAGCAGTTCCAGGACAGATATAGCCAAAAACATTCAGTACTTC. This gives the protein CASSSRTDIAKNIQYF.

The rearrangement uses TRBV9 and TRBJ1-2, with 7 nucleotides matching TRBD1. J gave up 5 bases and V 4 bases, and 11 bases lay outside the gene matches. CDR1 is SGDLS, CDR2 YYNGEE, per germline. The CDR3 is 15 residues long. The CDR3 bases are TGTGCCAGCAGCCTCGGGGACAGCCAGGGGTATGGCTACACCTTC. As protein: CASSLGDSQGYGYTF.

This sequence joins TRBV2 and TRBJ2-5, with D maybe TRBD2 (6 bases). This CDR3 spans 17 amino acids. Germline values: CDR1 SNHLY, CDR2 FYNNEI. Between the trimmed V and J ends, which lost 3 bases and 5 bases, there was a span of 22 bases. In DNA form, the CDR3 reads TGTGCCAGCAGTGAGTCAAGTTTCGAGGGACTGGGGGAGACCCAGTACTTC. Protein sequence: CASSESSFEGLGETQYF.

This clone was seen once. The V call is TRBV15, the J call TRBJ2-7; 10 bases agree with TRBD1. The V and J ends lost 2 bases and 6 bases, in that order; junction bases with no gene match: 7. CDR1 LNHNV and CDR2 YYDKDF come from the germline V gene (reference sequence). This CDR3 is built from 15 residues. Written as DNA, the CDR3 is TGTGCCACCAGCAGACGTAGACAGGGGGCAGGCGAGCAGTACTTC. It translates to CATSRRRQGAGEQYF.

V is TRBV29-1 and J is TRBJ1-1; perhaps TRBD1 as D (6 bases). The CDR3 length is 14 residues. V lost 5 bases, J lost 4 bases, and 17 bases lay in between. CDR1 is SQVTM, CDR2 ANQGSEA, per germline. The CDR3 is CSVNSNLQGTEAFF. For the CDR3, the DNA is TGCAGCGTTAATTCGAATCTACAGGGCACTGAAGCTTTCTTT. Together with reference TRBV29-1 and TRBJ1-1, the CDR3 gives the full variable domain: SAVISQKPSRDICQRGTSLTIQCQVDSQVTMMFWYRQQPGQSLTLIATANQGSEATYESGFVIDKFPISRPNLTFSTLTVSNMSPEDSSIYLCSVNSNLQGTEAFFGQGTRLTVV.

J is TRBJ1-2 and V is TRBV4-3; maybe TRBD1 (5 bases). The length of the CDR3 is 15 residues. Trimming took off 4 bases at V and 6 bases at J, with 18 bases between the two ends. The germline CDR1 and CDR2 sequences are LGHNA and YSLEER. The CDR3 DNA reads as TGCGCCAGCAGCCCCCGCAGGGAGGCCTATAATGGCTACACCTTC. Translating gives CASSPRREAYNGYTF.

This clone appeared a single time. This chain connects TRBV4-2 to TRBJ2-5; tentative D call: TRBD2 (6 bases). Germline V gene lookup returns CDR1 LGHNA and CDR2 YNFKEQ. The germline V and J ends were trimmed by 4 bases and 5 bases, with 35 bases remaining between them. CDR3 length equals 21 residues. CDR3 residues: CASSLWARAGSRTDFGETQYF. DNA for the CDR3: TGTGCCAGCAGCCTCTGGGCTAGGGCGGGAAGTCGTACGGATTTTGGGGAGACCCAGTACTTC.